These 3 T cell receptor beta chains share one sample of origin, sequenced in a study of cytotoxic CD8 clonotypes in ibrutinib-treated CLL. Data came from immunoSEQ multiplex PCR; TCRdb stores just in-frame clones and leaves some out. The data contain approximately 47,000 clones, about 65% of them seen just once; the ten biggest clones take up roughly 21%. Sequenced here: PBMCs, sampled after 24 months of ibrutinib treatment. All receptors derive from a human donor with chronic lymphocytic leukemia.

J is TRBJ1-2 and V is TRBV13; TRBD1 might be the D (6 bases). CDR1 PRHDT and CDR2 FYEKMQ come from the germline V gene (reference sequence). The V end lost 5 bases, the J end lost 4 bases, and 14 bases lay between the germline ends. This CDR3 contains 14 residues. As DNA, the CDR3 is TGTGCCAGCAGCCCGAGGGGGTTCTCCTATGGCTACACCTTC. Translation: CASSPRGFSYGYTF.

This chain connects TRBV5-4 to TRBJ1-2, with D uncertain. The CDR3 contains 16 residues. The germline CDR1 and CDR2 sequences are SGHNT and YYREEE (reference sequence). The ends were cut back, 4 bases at V and 8 bases at J, with 24 bases in the middle. CDR3 residues: CASSPTWTLDRYGYTF. CDR3 sequence (DNA): TGTGCCAGCAGCCCGACCTGGACCCTCGATCGATACGGCTACACCTTC.

The J gene is TRBJ1-3, the V gene TRBV7-8; a possible D gene is TRBD1 (6 bases). Looked up from germline, CDR1 is SGHVS and CDR2 is FQNEAQ. This CDR3 comprises 17 residues. Between the trimmed V and J ends, which lost 1 base and 0 bases, there was a span of 13 bases. CDR3 loop: CASSLVSGGSSGNTIYF. The CDR3 nucleotides are TGTGCCAGCAGCTTAGTTTCTGGGGGCTCCTCTGGAAACACCATATATTTT.